This entry features one T cell receptor beta chain sequence. Its antigen is as yet unknown. Germline lookup yields CDR1 SQVTM and CDR2 ANQGSEA. The ends were cut back, 7 bases at V and 5 bases at J, with 23 bases in the middle. The CDR3 is 16 residues long. Template switching with 5'RACE generated the TCR cDNA and added a universal primer site and UMIs. TCRdb itself ran the 5' RACE reads through MiXCR, one entry per CDR3 protein. The top ten clones hold 13% to 15% of a sample with about 550,000 distinct CDR3 sequences, less than 20% of them seen once. The record originates from a study of T cells after yellow fever vaccination. General study findings and limits: Abundant clonotypes from the bulk population could get into FACS-sorted repertoires as contaminants.

This sequence originates from a man between 25 and 39 years old who received the YFV17D yellow fever vaccine. The V call is TRBV29-1, the J call TRBJ2-2; maybe TRBD2 (6 bases). The sample was PBMCs, taken 15 days after the yellow fever booster vaccination. The CDR3, as DNA: TGCAGCGCCCGAGGGTCTGCTAGCGCGGGAACCGGGGAGCTGTTTTTT. This gives the protein CSARGSASAGTGELFF.